This entry lists 3 T cell receptor beta chains sequenced from one sample in a study of T cell repertoires in cytomegalovirus infection. One entry per CDR3 protein results from TCRdb running MiXCR on the reads. Of about 530,000 distinct CDR3 sequences listed, approximately 26% are singletons. The sequenced material came from PBMCs. The receptors originated from a human donor in good health (CMV status not recorded). Some clones in this sample may be carry-over from other donors' samples.

This clonotype was detected a few times. The rearrangement uses TRBV6-2 or TRBV6-3 and TRBJ2-3, with 8 bases that match TRBD2. Germline V CDR1 and CDR2: MNHEY, SVGEGT. The CDR3 has 18 residues. Trimming removed 0 bases from V and 2 bases from J; junction bases left unmatched: 10. CDR3 residues: CASSYSIPAGDDTDTQYF. The CDR3 bases are TGTGCCAGCAGTTACTCGATACCAGCGGGGGATGACACAGATACGCAGTATTTT.

The chain joins TRBV27 to TRBJ1-2, with D hard to call. The V and J ends lost 0 bases and 4 bases respectively, with 9 bases between them. CDR1 and CDR2 from the germline V gene are MNHEY and SMNVEV (reference sequence). The CDR3 has 14 amino acids. Here the CDR3 DNA reads TGTGCCAGCAGTTTATCCGAAGACGTCTATGGCTACACCTTC. Translation gives CASSLSEDVYGYTF.

This clonotype was seen at least ten times. The chain couples TRBV7-2 to TRBJ2-7; TRBD1 is a possible D gene (6 bases). CDR1 is SGHTA and CDR2 is FQGNSA in the germline V gene. The germline V and J ends were trimmed by 6 bases and 7 bases, with 13 bases remaining between them. CDR3 length equals 12 residues. The CDR3, as DNA: TGTGCCAGCAGTTTTACAGGGTGGGAGCAGTACTTC. Protein product: CASSFTGWEQYF.